This TCR beta chain is drawn from a study of blood T cell repertoires in COVID-19. Sequencing was performed with immunoSEQ multiplex PCR; in TCRdb, only in-frame clones are kept and a portion is missing. The sample has fewer than 200,000 clones; just under 85% are singletons. The CDR3 totals 17 residues. Germline assignment: CDR1 LGHDT and CDR2 YNNKEL (reference sequence). J gave up 3 bases and V 0 bases, and 7 bases lay outside the gene matches. The clonotype comes from a woman over 75 with acute or convalescent COVID-19. This chain connects TRBV3-1 (or the pseudogene TRBV3-2) to TRBJ2-2, with TRBD2 matching over 7 bases. Material: peripheral blood. CDR3 loop: CASSQEPPGGYTGELFF. The DNA of the CDR3 is TGTGCCAGCAGCCAAGAACCCCCGGGAGGTTACACCGGGGAGCTGTTTTTT.